These 5 T cell receptor beta chains share one sample of origin, sequenced in a study of T-cell memory formation after mild COVID-19. TCRdb used MiXCR to reprocess the 5' RACE reads, holding one entry per CDR3 protein. The profile shows about 360,000 distinct CDR3 sequences, under 15% of them singletons. The sequencing sample was made of PBMCs or a T cell subset sorted from them (not recorded which). Source of these receptors: a man in his late teens or twenties who had mild COVID-19 (a few samples of this study predate the infection). Cell type and time point are not known.

This chain joins TRBV7-2 and TRBJ2-2; D gene ambiguous. Germline V CDR1 and CDR2: SGHTA, FQGNSA. V lost 5 bases, J lost 6 bases, and 16 bases lay in between. This CDR3 has 15 residues. CDR3 sequence reads: CASSQYRYAAGELFF. CDR3 nucleotide sequence: TGTGCCAGCAGCCAGTACAGATACGCAGCCGGGGAGCTGTTTTTT.

The V call is TRBV7-9, the J call TRBJ2-7; possible D gene TRBD2, 7 bases. The CDR3 runs to 13 residues. Germline CDR1 is SEHNR and CDR2 is FQNEAQ (reference sequence). Between the trimmed V and J ends, which lost 2 bases and 7 bases, there was a span of 12 bases. The CDR3: CASSLNGGLEQYF. CDR3 DNA sequence: TGTGCCAGCAGCTTAAACGGGGGGCTGGAGCAGTACTTC. Drawing the rest from reference TRBV7-9 and TRBJ2-7, the complete variable domain is DTGVSQNPRHKITKRGQNVTFRCDPISEHNRLYWYRQTLGQGPEFLTYFQNEAQLEKSRLLSDRFSAERPKGSFSTLEIQRTEQGDSAMYLCASSLNGGLEQYFGPGTRLTVT.

J is TRBJ2-7 and V is TRBV6-5, with D tentatively TRBD1 or TRBD2 (7 bases each). In germline, CDR1 is MNHEY, CDR2 SVGAGI. This CDR3 has 14 residues. In DNA form, the CDR3 reads TGTGCAACCAGGGGGGGCCGAAGCTCCTACGAGCAGTACTTC. This sequence encodes CATRGGRSSYEQYF.

This clonotype was detected only a few times. The CDR3 nucleotides are TGTGCCAGCAGCTGGCCCCCCGAGGGGACAGGGGATACGCAGTATTTT. Amino acid sequence: CASSWPPEGTGDTQYF. The genes are TRBV11-2 and TRBJ2-3; TRBD1 agrees at 9 bases. Germline trimming cut 4 bases from V and 6 bases from J; bases unmatched to any gene: 11. The CDR3 contains 16 residues. Germline V gene data show CDR1 as SGHAT and CDR2 as FQNNGV.

J is TRBJ1-4 and V is TRBV28; the D is unclear. V shed 3 bases and J shed 7 bases, with 12 bases lying between them. Germline CDR1 reads MDHEN; CDR2 reads SYDVKM. The CDR3 totals 14 residues. DNA of the CDR3: TGTGCCAGCAGTTTCTACAGCCGGCTTGAAAAACTGTTTTTT. It codes for CASSFYSRLEKLFF.